The clone carrying this T cell receptor (beta chain) has only one observation. Its specificity is not known. These data are taken from a study of lymphopenia after photon versus proton radiotherapy. Study-wide points: Larger post-nadir TCR diversity loss correlated inversely with survival in deceased patients. After the lymphocyte nadir, photon-treated repertoires showed oligoclonal expansion, especially of CD8+ Temra cells. Under photons, naive T cells and diversity fell while effector/memory populations rose.

Profiled with immunoSEQ multiplex PCR; TCRdb holds only in-frame clones, not every one. The sample lists under 80,000 clones, approximately 84% occurring once. V dropped 9 bases and J dropped 8 bases, with 11 bases sitting between them. The CDR3 runs 11 residues. Germline-derived CDR1 and CDR2 are ENHRY and SYGVKD. This chain uses TRBV10-3 with TRBJ2-1; D possibly corresponds to TRBD1 (5 bases). The TCR originated in a man aged 35 to 55 with gastric cancer. Sample: peripheral blood, taken from a patient treated with photon-based radiotherapy. This chain's CDR3 is CAMGRTDEQFF. CDR3 nucleotides: TGTGCCATGGGGCGTACGGATGAGCAGTTCTTC.